The 27 T cell receptor beta chains given below trace back to one sample, sequenced in a study of OX40 agonist ivuxolimab in advanced cancers. Here immunoSEQ multiplex PCR was the method, and the copy in TCRdb shows in-frame clones only, minus some. In the table there are some 78,000 clones, 85% to 90% of which are singletons. The material sequenced was CD4+ or CD8+ T cells sorted from blood, taken in a trial of the OX40 agonist ivuxolimab. The receptors shown here come from an adult with an advanced solid tumor such as melanoma, head and neck, liver or kidney cancer.

This clone was picked up one time. The V gene is TRBV18, the J gene TRBJ2-7, with TRBD1 matching over 7 bases. Trimming cost V 6 bases and J 6 bases; bases outside gene matches: 17. Germline-derived CDR1 and CDR2 are KGHSH and LQKENI. This CDR3 comprises 16 residues. DNA for the CDR3: TGTGCCAGCTCCTGGGCGACAGGGACGCAGGGGAGCGAGCAGTACTTC. Protein product: CASSWATGTQGSEQYF.

The CDR3 coding sequence is TGTGCCAGCAGCGACCCCCTTAGCGGGAGAGAGACCCAGTACTTC. Its translation is CASSDPLSGRETQYF. The chain is built from TRBV28 and TRBJ2-5; 9 nucleotides line up with TRBD2. V gave up 6 bases and J gave up 4 bases; unmatched junction bases: 9. The CDR3 spans 15 residues. Per the germline V gene, CDR1 is MDHEN and CDR2 is SYDVKM.

A word on this clone: Germline is not matched at one junction end, which may reflect a read error. The rearrangement uses TRBV7-2 and TRBJ2-3; 9 bases are a match to TRBD2. Germline CDR1 is SGHTA and CDR2 is FQGNSA. CDR3 length: 14 amino acids. CDR3 sequence: CASTLAGGTDTQYF. CDR3 nucleotide sequence: TGTGCCAGCACCTTAGCGGGGGGCACAGATACGCAGTATTTT.

The rearrangement uses TRBV18 and TRBJ1-2; 7 bases agree with TRBD1. CDR1 is KGHSH, CDR2 LQKENI, per germline. J was trimmed by 4 bases and V by 6 bases; bases with no gene match: 5. The CDR3 totals 13 residues. The DNA of the CDR3 is TGTGCCAGCTCTGAAGGGACAGTCTATGGCTACACCTTC. Its protein product is CASSEGTVYGYTF.

To note about this clone: Compared with germline, one end of the junction differs, possibly owing to a read error. The CDR3 is CASSYSNNSPLHF. The CDR3 bases are TGTGCCAGCAGTTACTCCAATAATTCACCCCTCCACTTT. The chain uses TRBV6-5 and TRBJ1-6; D unresolved. CDR1 and CDR2 (germline): MNHEY, SVGAGI. This CDR3 spans 13 amino acids.

This chain connects TRBV5-5 to TRBJ2-7; D assignment may be TRBD1 or TRBD2 (5 bases each). The V end lost 2 bases, the J end lost 2 bases, and 11 bases lay between the germline ends. The CDR3 is 14 residues long. Germline V gene lookup returns CDR1 SGHKS and CDR2 YYEKEE (reference sequence). CDR3 amino acids: CASSFSGAAYEQYF. In nucleotides, the CDR3 is TGTGCCAGCAGCTTTTCCGGGGCCGCCTACGAGCAGTACTTC.

The chain links TRBV6-1 to TRBJ1-5; 8 nucleotides line up with TRBD1. V lost 7 bases to trimming and J lost 4 bases; unmatched junction nucleotides: 9. The CDR3 length is 15 residues. Germline values: CDR1 MNHNS, CDR2 SASEGT. In DNA form, the CDR3 reads TGTGCCAGCACAGAAGGACAGGGCTGGAATCAGCCCCAGCATTTT. This gives the protein CASTEGQGWNQPQHF.

CDR3 bases: TGTGCCAGCAGAGAACAGGGGACCGAAGCTTTCTTT. It is translated as CASREQGTEAFF. The chain recombines TRBV6-6 with TRBJ1-1, with 7 bases identical to TRBD1. Germline trimming cut 6 bases from V and 8 bases from J; bases unmatched to any gene: 6. Germline CDR1 and CDR2: MNHNY and SVGAGI (reference sequence). The CDR3 covers 12 residues.

The rearrangement uses TRBV14 and TRBJ1-1; no definite D call. The V end lost 4 bases, the J end lost 4 bases, and 13 bases lay between the germline ends. This CDR3 is 14 amino acids long. Germline V gene sequence: CDR1 SGHDN, CDR2 FVKESK. The CDR3 is CASSPQASGTEAFF. For the CDR3, the DNA is TGTGCCAGCAGCCCTCAGGCGTCGGGCACTGAAGCTTTCTTT.

The chain is built from TRBV4-3 and TRBJ2-5; 13 nucleotides match TRBD2. CDR3 length equals 16 residues. Germline V gene sequence: CDR1 LGHNA, CDR2 YSLEER. V dropped 4 bases and J dropped 5; count of bases not matched to a gene: 7. CDR3 residues: CASSPLLTSGRETQYF. CDR3 bases: TGCGCCAGCAGCCCCCTCCTGACTAGCGGGAGGGAGACCCAGTACTTC.

The rearrangement links TRBV7-9 to TRBJ1-5; possible D gene TRBD1, 5 bases. Germline values: CDR1 SEHNR, CDR2 FQNEAQ (reference sequence). V was pared by 2 bases and J by 5 bases, with 7 bases between. The CDR3 is 13 residues long. The CDR3 coding sequence is TGTGCCAGCAGCTTACTGGGGGATCAGCCCCAGCATTTT. This sequence encodes CASSLLGDQPQHF. Full variable domain (rest looked up from reference TRBV7-9 and TRBJ1-5): DTGVSQNPRHKITKRGQNVTFRCDPISEHNRLYWYRQTLGQGPEFLTYFQNEAQLEKSRLLSDRFSAERPKGSFSTLEIQRTEQGDSAMYLCASSLLGDQPQHFGDGTRLSIL.

The V gene is TRBV7-9, the J gene TRBJ2-2; a possible D gene is TRBD2 (6 bases). Germline V lookup: CDR1 SEHNR, CDR2 FQNEAQ (reference sequence). The CDR3 loop spans 15 amino acids. Trimming cost V 5 bases and J 5 bases, with 15 bases left between them. The DNA for the CDR3 is TGTGCCAGCAGCCTAGAGCGGGCGGGGACCGGGGAGCTGTTTTTT. It translates to CASSLERAGTGELFF.

The chain is built from TRBV29-1 and TRBJ1-1; a weak D match, TRBD1 (6 bases). CDR1 SQVTM and CDR2 ANQGSEA come from the germline V gene. The CDR3 consists of 13 residues. Deletions cut 7 bases from V and 5 bases from J, with 17 bases between. CDR3 sequence reads: CSGLQGRGTEAFF. CDR3 DNA sequence: TGCAGCGGGTTACAGGGAAGAGGAACTGAAGCTTTCTTT. Variable domain in full (rest from reference TRBV29-1 and TRBJ1-1): SAVISQKPSRDICQRGTSLTIQCQVDSQVTMMFWYRQQPGQSLTLIATANQGSEATYESGFVIDKFPISRPNLTFSTLTVSNMSPEDSSIYLCSGLQGRGTEAFFGQGTRLTVV.

The V call is TRBV6-1, the J call TRBJ2-3; TRBD1 matches 8 bases. V lost 2 bases and J lost 11; bases outside the gene matches: 3. The germline CDR1 and CDR2 sequences are MNHNS and SASEGT. This CDR3 has 12 residues. The CDR3 coding sequence is TGTGCCAGCAGTGAAATTGGGACAGGGCAGTATTTT. Residues: CASSEIGTGQYF.

V gene TRBV7-3 combines with J gene TRBJ1-3; 7 positions match TRBD1. The germline gives CDR1 SGHTA, CDR2 FQGTGA. This CDR3 has 13 residues. V shed 4 bases and J 4 bases; nucleotides not matched to a gene: 1. DNA of the CDR3: TGTGCCAGCAGCTCGGACAGGGGAAACACCATATATTTT. Translated, it gives CASSSDRGNTIYF.

The chain is built from TRBV27 and TRBJ2-7; D could derive from TRBD1 or TRBD2 (5 bases each). V was trimmed by 6 bases and J by 2 bases, leaving 17 bases between them. CDR3 length: 15 residues. The germline V gene has CDR1 MNHEY and CDR2 SMNVEV (reference sequence). The chain's CDR3 is CASRTPGRLPYEQYF. In nucleotides, the CDR3 is TGTGCCAGCAGAACCCCGGGACGCCTACCCTACGAGCAGTACTTC.

This sequence joins TRBV7-9 and TRBJ2-2, with 7 bases aligning to TRBD2. CDR1 SEHNR and CDR2 FQNEAQ come from the germline V gene (reference sequence). Trimming at V came to 2 bases and at J to 1 base, leaving 7 bases not matched to a gene. The CDR3 spans 17 residues. CDR3 amino acids: CASSLKLADLNTGELFF. For the CDR3, the DNA is TGTGCCAGCAGCTTAAAGCTAGCGGACTTGAACACCGGGGAGCTGTTTTTT.

Here the CDR3 reads CAITPGPGTGDYEQYF. In nucleotides, the CDR3 is TGTGCCATAACACCCGGGCCCGGGACAGGTGACTACGAGCAGTACTTC. The V and J genes are TRBV10-3 and TRBJ2-7; TRBD1 agrees at 8 bases. The germline V gene has CDR1 ENHRY and CDR2 SYGVKD. The CDR3 length is 16 residues. Trimming cost V 9 bases and J 3 bases; bases outside gene matches: 16.

The rearrangement uses TRBV4-2 and TRBJ1-5; TRBD1 agrees at 8 bases. The length of the CDR3 is 15 residues. Losses at the gene ends were 0 bases for V and 6 bases for J; bases not matched to a gene: 4. Germline V lookup: CDR1 LGHNA, CDR2 YNFKEQ. The CDR3 nucleotides read TGTGCCAGCAGCCAAGATGGGCAGGGGGCTCAGCCCCAGCATTTT. Amino acid sequence: CASSQDGQGAQPQHF.

The chain carries TRBV4-1 and TRBJ2-1; 8 nucleotides agree with TRBD1. The trim removed 4 bases at V and 9 bases at J, leaving 17 bases unmatched. The CDR3 has 17 amino acids. Germline V CDR1 and CDR2: MGHRA, YSYEKL. CDR3 sequence reads: CASSPRASRTGRGEQFF. CDR3 DNA: TGCGCCAGCAGCCCCCGGGCGTCCCGGACAGGGCGGGGTGAGCAGTTCTTC.

V usage is TRBV5-4 and J usage is TRBJ2-3; D might be TRBD2 (5 bases). CDR1 and CDR2 (germline): SGHNT, YYREEE (reference sequence). There are 19 residues in the CDR3. Deletions cut 4 bases from V and 0 bases from J, with 24 bases between. CDR3 residues: CASSVGGGGSSASTDTQYF. The CDR3 nucleotides read TGTGCCAGCAGCGTAGGCGGAGGTGGATCTTCAGCTAGCACAGATACGCAGTATTTT.

The genes are TRBV5-4 and TRBJ2-2; 7 bases match TRBD1. The CDR3 has 14 amino acids. V gave up 6 bases and J gave up 3 bases; unmatched junction bases: 5. CDR1 is SGHNT and CDR2 is YYREEE in the germline V gene (reference sequence). In nucleotides, the CDR3 is TGTGCCAGCACCCGACAGGGTCACACCGGGGAGCTGTTTTTT. Protein sequence: CASTRQGHTGELFF.

J is TRBJ1-2 and V is TRBV7-2; maybe TRBD1 (6 bases). CDR1 and CDR2 from the germline V gene are SGHTA and FQGNSA. V lost 2 bases and J lost 3, with 10 bases in between. There are 14 residues in the CDR3. Here the CDR3 reads CASSLTGFDYGYTF. DNA of the CDR3: TGTGCCAGCAGCTTAACAGGGTTTGACTATGGCTACACCTTC. Combining the CDR3 with reference TRBV7-2 and TRBJ1-2 gives the whole variable domain GAGVSQSPSNKVTEKGKDVELRCDPISGHTALYWYRQSLGQGLEFLIYFQGNSAPDKSGLPSDRFSAERTGGSVSTLTIQRTQQEDSAVYLCASSLTGFDYGYTFGSGTRLTVV.

The rearrangement joins TRBV2 to TRBJ2-1; D possibly corresponds to TRBD2 (6 bases). From germline, CDR1 is SNHLY and CDR2 FYNNEI. Trimming stripped 4 bases from V and 7 bases from J, with 17 bases between. The CDR3 loop spans 15 amino acids. The CDR3 DNA follows: TGTGCCAGCAGTGGAGCGGCCACCGGAGGGAATGAGCAGTTCTTC. Translating gives CASSGAATGGNEQFF.

The genes are TRBV11-2 and TRBJ2-7; 11 bases are shared with TRBD2. There are 16 residues in the CDR3. Germline V gene lookup returns CDR1 SGHAT and CDR2 FQNNGV. V was clipped by 4 bases and J by 6 bases; unmatched bases: 11. CDR3 region: CASSSYGLAGLGEQYF. CDR3 nucleotide sequence: TGTGCCAGCAGCTCCTACGGACTAGCGGGCTTAGGCGAGCAGTACTTC.

The chain carries TRBV30 and TRBJ2-4; TRBD1 aligns across 7 bases. The ends lost 3 bases at V and 4 bases at J; junction bases unmatched: 9. This CDR3 comprises 15 residues. Germline CDR1 GTSNPN, CDR2 SVGIG (reference sequence). The CDR3 spells CAWSQPGQLKNIQYF. CDR3 in DNA: TGTGCCTGGAGCCAACCGGGACAGTTAAAAAACATTCAGTACTTC.

The chain couples TRBV30 to TRBJ1-2; D is unclear. Germline values: CDR1 GTSNPN, CDR2 SVGIG (reference sequence). V lost 4 bases and J 6 bases, leaving 12 bases between the germline ends. CDR3 length: 12 residues. The CDR3, as DNA: TGTGCCTGGAATTTTGGGAGGAATGGCTACACCTTC. Protein product: CAWNFGRNGYTF.